The entry below describes one TCR beta chain. Diagnoses rested on clinical symptoms, serum thyroxine and TRAb, thyroid ultrasound and orbital computed tomography. RNA transcripts provided the source from which TCR beta CDR3 regions were amplified. First-round RT-PCR targeting the TCR CDR3 was performed with the HTBI primer set. TCRdb re-called the multiplex PCR reads through MiXCR, storing one row per CDR3 protein. The sample comprises about 690,000 distinct CDR3 sequences, 15% to 20% of which are singletons, and 15% to 19% rests with the top ten. The CDR3 is 13 residues long. Between the trimmed V and J ends, which lost 0 bases and 6 bases, there was a span of 10 bases. Germline loops: CDR1 SGDLS, CDR2 YYNGEE. This specimen belongs to a study of T cells in Graves' hyperthyroidism and ophthalmopathy. Study overall: Peripheral blood samples were taken at initial diagnosis, prior to any treatment.

This TCR came from a man in his forties or fifties with Graves' hyperthyroidism. Sequenced input: blood. The V gene is TRBV9, the J gene TRBJ2-7; tentatively, D is TRBD2 (5 bases). DNA of the CDR3: TGTGCCAGCAGCGTAGCCCAAGGAGGCGAGCAGTACTTC. This gives the protein CASSVAQGGEQYF.